This T cell receptor (beta chain) was captured in a study of Ad26.COV2.S vaccination and SARS-CoV-2 variants (dated by TCRdb to 2020 to 2023). Background on the whole study: Vaccine-arm donors came from COV1001, a multicentre, randomized, double-blind, placebo-controlled phase I-IIa trial of Ad26.COV2.S in healthy adults. Ad26.COV2.S was given intramuscularly at 5x10^10 or 1x10^11 viral particles, as a single shot or as two shots 56 days apart. TCRbeta repertoire sequencing served as the tool for gauging how specific and how broad the SARS-CoV-2-reactive T cell receptors were following Ad26.COV2.S vaccination. A total of roughly 30 samples were included in the TCR-sequenced set, comprising roughly 20 Ad26.COV2.S vaccine recipients, 5 placebo recipients and 8 SARS-CoV-2 convalescent individuals. Participants in the trial were split at random into five groups of five each, receiving low-dose or high-dose Ad26.COV2.S once or twice, or else placebo on both occasions. Throughout the experiments and outcome assessment, investigators stayed blinded to trial group allocation.

What the study reported, not specific to this receptor: Compared with placebo recipients, Ad26.COV2.S recipients showed higher spike-specific TCR breadth (P = 0.0014). The study was not powered to compare responses between vaccine doses or regimens. Vaccine and placebo recipients had comparable non-spike TCR breadth, which fits with the vaccine containing only spike. After vaccination, substantial breadth of spike-specific CD8+ and CD4+ T cell responses was reported. The authors noted that total T cell responses may have been underestimated by the TCR breadth and depth analyses.

As for this clone: Its antigen is still unknown. Per-base quality was not reported, and no clone a single base away is much larger than it.

The CDR3 sequence holds 14 residues, the cysteine and phenylalanine included. CDR3 DNA is the only sequence kept; it has 42 bases, read in frame from the first base. Trimming costs V 0 bases and J 5 bases, and their ends lie 12 bases apart. Per the germline V gene, SGDLS is the CDR1 and YYNGEE is the CDR2. The immunoSEQ Assay was used to sequence TCRbeta CDR3 regions. After extraction, genomic DNA underwent amplification by bias-controlled multiplex PCR, followed by high-throughput sequencing. The original pipeline was this. Collapsing and filtering of sequences were performed to quantify the absolute abundance of each unique TCRbeta CDR3 region. T cell fraction was estimated by normalization of TCRbeta template counts to usable DNA, with usable DNA being measured through amplification of reference genes present in all nucleated cells. Repertoire TCRs were annotated as SARS-CoV-2-specific by exact matching of V gene, CDR3 amino acid sequence and J gene to a known reactive TCR set. MIRA supplied the reference SARS-CoV-2 TCR set, which was filtered for enrichment in COVID-19-positive ImmuneCODE repertoires so that public or cross-reactive TCRs were removed. Using the MIRA antigens, annotated TCRs were further analysed by specific ORF or by position within an ORF. Depth was the summed frequency of annotated unique rearrangements, while breadth was defined as annotated unique rearrangements over total unique productive rearrangements. Two-sided Wilcoxon rank-sum tests were applied when comparing TCR breadth between groups. As stored in TCRdb, this immuneACCESS dataset retains in-frame rearrangements with V and J assigned. A fraction of the clones does not appear; measured against another copy, unresolved V genes explain less than half of the discrepancy, and the remainder lacks a known reason. V and J calls and clone size come straight from that table; D and trimming were deduced from the DNA. For this sample the table gives about 350,000 clones, of which around 89% were detected only once. Together, the top ten hold about 4.6% of the sample.

The meaning of the sample's treatment or condition label: around 19 received Ad26.COV2.S at low or high dose, single or two shots; 5 received placebo; per-sample allocation not given. Repertoires of vaccine and placebo recipients were sequenced from samples collected on day 63 after the first injection. In Cohort 1b, 25 to 30 adults aged 18-55 years were enrolled at a single site in Boston, USA, between 29 July and 7 August 2020. As a vaccine, Ad26.COV2.S was a replication-incompetent adenovirus type 26 vector that expressed a prefusion-stabilized SARS-CoV-2 spike protein derived from the original Wuhan strain.

The source is a person aged 18-65 years who received the Ad26.COV2.S COVID-19 vaccine or a placebo. Recombination linked TRBV9 to TRBJ2-7; the D element could tentatively be TRBD1 or TRBD2, as 5 bases agree for each. The source was peripheral blood, collected in a trial of Ad26.COV2.S vaccine versus placebo. At the DNA level, the sequence is TGTGCCAGCAGCGTAGCAGGGTTGAGGGACGAGCAGTACTTC. Translated, this gives CASSVAGLRDEQYF.